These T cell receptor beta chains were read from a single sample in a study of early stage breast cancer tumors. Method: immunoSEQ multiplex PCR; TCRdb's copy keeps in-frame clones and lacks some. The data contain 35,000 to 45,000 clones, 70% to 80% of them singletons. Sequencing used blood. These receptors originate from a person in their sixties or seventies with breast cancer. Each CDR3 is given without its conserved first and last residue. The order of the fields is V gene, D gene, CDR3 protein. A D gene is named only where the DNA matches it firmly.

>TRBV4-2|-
ASSQEMGTLNTGELF
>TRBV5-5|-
ASSPGGAPYGYT
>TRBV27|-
ASNPQASMYNEQF
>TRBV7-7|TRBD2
ASSLELAGEETQY
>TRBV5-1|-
ASSLGPWGVSNQPQH
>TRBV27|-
ASSSRGDYGYT
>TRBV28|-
ASSMGRIYGYT
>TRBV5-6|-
ASSLKRLYTEAF
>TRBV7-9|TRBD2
ASTLGGGSADTQY
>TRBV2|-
ASSEGVAEAF
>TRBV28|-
ASTHPNPYGVSTDTQY
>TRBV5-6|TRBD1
ASSLRWGTGGNYGYT
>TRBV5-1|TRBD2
ASSLGGLAGGGHEQY
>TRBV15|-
ATSRDPGRSYEQY
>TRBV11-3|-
ASSLDRDSSYEQY
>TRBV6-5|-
ASSYTYEQY